The following is a TCR beta chain sequence with its context. This record belongs to a study of blood T cell repertoires in COVID-19. Overall study context: COVID-19 samples collected from the United States, Italy and Spain covered acute and convalescent phases.

V dropped 5 bases and J dropped 3; count of bases not matched to a gene: 1. The CDR3 totals 13 residues. TCRdb's table, derived via immunoSEQ multiplex PCR, lists solely in-frame clones and lacks some. The data hold roughly 400,000 clones, with roughly 84% observed a single time. Individuals aged about 18 to 89 years were recruited from 24 US areas. Up to 2 weeks before entering the study, exposed participants had met a COVID-19 case. This chain joins TRBV12-3 or TRBV12-4 and TRBJ2-3; the match to TRBD1 covers 8 bases. This sequence was found in a woman between 18 and 29 years old who had been exposed to COVID-19. Sequencing was done on a sample of PBMCs or T cells enriched from blood (not recorded which). In DNA form, the CDR3 reads TGTGCCAGCAGTACAGGGGGGACAGATACGCAGTATTTT. Its protein is CASSTGGTDTQYF.